A single sample gave rise to the 9 T cell receptor beta chains below, sequenced in a study of CD8 T cells in ankylosing spondylitis. Points from the study as a whole: What appeared characteristic of ankylosing spondylitis blood was a TCR beta motif of about eight highly homologous variants.

The antigens for these receptors are not known. Via MiXCR, TCRdb re-called the 5' RACE reads, giving one row per CDR3 protein. This table holds approximately 150,000 distinct CDR3 sequences, 15% to 20% found once. Material for sequencing was blood, either unsorted or a sorted T cell fraction (not recorded which). These receptors were obtained from a male donor with ankylosing spondylitis.

Only a few counts were recorded for this clonotype. The chain combines TRBV28 with TRBJ2-7; TRBD2 might be the D (6 bases). The CDR3 runs to 19 residues. The germline CDR1 and CDR2 sequences are MDHEN and SYDVKM. V lost 3 bases, J lost 2 bases, and 26 bases lay in between. The CDR3 sequence: CASSFPAPTSPKSTYEQYF. Written as DNA, the CDR3 is TGTGCCAGCAGTTTCCCTGCACCCACTAGCCCTAAAAGCACCTACGAGCAGTACTTC. Full variable domain (rest looked up from reference TRBV28 and TRBJ2-7): DVKVTQSSRYLVKRTGEKVFLECVQDMDHENMFWYRQDPGLGLRLIYFSYDVKMKEKGDIPEGYSVSREKKERFSLILESASTNQTSMYLCASSFPAPTSPKSTYEQYFGPGTRLTVT.

The chain recombines TRBV29-1 with TRBJ2-7; TRBD1 matches 10 bases. Losses at the gene ends were 3 bases for V and 7 bases for J; bases not matched to a gene: 9. The CDR3 spans 14 residues. Germline values: CDR1 SQVTM, CDR2 ANQGSEA. The CDR3 loop is CSVEKGQGLWEQYF. In DNA form, the CDR3 reads TGCAGCGTTGAGAAGGGACAGGGGCTGTGGGAGCAGTACTTC.

This clonotype was counted a few times. DNA for the CDR3: TGTGCCAGCAGCCAAGAATGGGGGTTCAGTTATACGCAGTATTTT. Encoded protein: CASSQEWGFSYTQYF. The V call is TRBV4-2, the J call TRBJ2-3; the D call may be TRBD1 or TRBD2 (5 bases each). The CDR3 spans 15 residues. V was trimmed by 0 bases and J by 7 bases, leaving 14 bases between them. Germline assignment: CDR1 LGHNA and CDR2 YNFKEQ.

The chain joins TRBV7-9 to TRBJ1-5; D gene uncertain. V dropped 9 bases and J dropped 9 bases, with 6 bases sitting between them. The CDR3 sequence is 9 residues long. The V gene's germline CDR1 is SEHNR and CDR2 FQNEAQ (reference sequence). CDR3 loop: CASPTPQHF. The CDR3 DNA reads TGTGCCAGTCCTACGCCCCAGCATTTT.

In DNA, the CDR3 is TGCAGTGCTAGCTACGGACGCGCCTCCTACGAGCAGTACTTC. Amino acid sequence: CSASYGRASYEQYF. This chain uses TRBV20-1 with TRBJ2-7; D remains unclear. In germline, CDR1 is DFQATT, CDR2 SNEGSKA (reference sequence). With 3 bases removed from V and 0 bases from J, the gap between germline ends came to 12 bases. The CDR3 runs to 14 residues.

The rearrangement uses TRBV7-8 and TRBJ2-2, with D possibly TRBD2 on 6 matching bases. CDR1 and CDR2 from the germline V gene are SGHVS and FQNEAQ. The V end lost 4 bases, the J end lost 3 bases, and 24 bases lay between the germline ends. This CDR3 region has 19 residues. DNA for the CDR3: TGTGCCAGCAGCTATACACCTCAGGTGGAGGGCGGCCACACCGGGGAGCTGTTTTTT. Amino acids: CASSYTPQVEGGHTGELFF.

The chain joins TRBV5-4 to TRBJ2-6; TRBD1 matches 7 bases. CDR3 length: 18 amino acids. The J segment lost 3 bases and the V segment lost 6 bases, leaving 15 bases of the junction unmatched. Germline CDR1 SGHNT, CDR2 YYREEE (reference sequence). The CDR3 DNA is TGTGCCAGCAACGACAGGGCCTCATTTCTTGTTGGGGCCAACGTCCTGACTTTC. This sequence encodes CASNDRASFLVGANVLTF.

This clonotype was detected a few times. The chain couples TRBV27 to TRBJ2-1; D is unresolved. The V end lost 2 bases, the J end lost 0 bases, and 11 bases lay between the germline ends. This CDR3 has 16 amino acids. From germline, CDR1 is MNHEY and CDR2 SMNVEV (reference sequence). CDR3 coding DNA: TGTGCCAGCAGTTTAACCTTCGGGCACTCCTACAATGAGCAGTTCTTC. As protein: CASSLTFGHSYNEQFF.

The rearrangement uses TRBV14 and TRBJ2-1; the D gene could be TRBD1 or TRBD2 (6 bases each). CDR1 and CDR2 from the germline V gene are SGHDN and FVKESK. CDR3 length: 15 residues. Deletions cut 4 bases from V and 3 bases from J, with 13 bases between. The CDR3 protein is CASSPLGGLYNEQFF. The CDR3 nucleotides are TGTGCCAGCAGCCCCCTGGGGGGCCTCTACAATGAGCAGTTCTTC.